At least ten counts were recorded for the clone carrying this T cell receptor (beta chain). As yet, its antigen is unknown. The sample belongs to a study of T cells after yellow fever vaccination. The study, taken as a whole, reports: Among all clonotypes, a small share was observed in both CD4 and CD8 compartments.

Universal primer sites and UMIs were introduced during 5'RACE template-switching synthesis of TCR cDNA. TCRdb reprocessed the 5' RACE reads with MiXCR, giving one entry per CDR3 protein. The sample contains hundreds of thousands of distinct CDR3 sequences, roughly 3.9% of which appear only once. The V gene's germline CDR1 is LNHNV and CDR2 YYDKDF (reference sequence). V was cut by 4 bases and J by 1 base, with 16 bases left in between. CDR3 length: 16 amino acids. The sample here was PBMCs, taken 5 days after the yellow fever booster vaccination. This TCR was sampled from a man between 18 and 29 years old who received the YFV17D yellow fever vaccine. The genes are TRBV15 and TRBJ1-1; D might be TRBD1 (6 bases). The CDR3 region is CATSTIPGATNTEAFF. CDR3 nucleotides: TGTGCCACCAGCACAATCCCAGGGGCTACGAACACTGAAGCTTTCTTT.